A single sample is the source of the 32 T cell receptor beta chains below, sequenced in a study of identical twins. Via MiXCR, TCRdb re-called the 5' RACE reads, giving one row per CDR3 protein. Of approximately 550,000 distinct CDR3 sequences in the sample, 20% to 25% were seen once. These data were also reused for a study on yellow fever vaccine responses in identical twins.

The sample consisted of CD4+ T cells sorted from blood. The origin of the receptors is a woman younger than 30 in good health.

This clonotype has just a few counts. V and J are TRBV7-6 and TRBJ2-7; D is ambiguous. Germline V gene lookup returns CDR1 SGHVS and CDR2 FNYEAQ. CDR3 size: 15 residues. V gave up 0 bases and J gave up 3 bases, with 12 bases separating them. The CDR3 bases are TGTGCCAGCAGCTTAGCGTCGGCAGGCAACTACGAGCAGTACTTC. Translating gives CASSLASAGNYEQYF.

V is TRBV5-1 and J is TRBJ2-6; 7 nucleotides agree with TRBD1. V shed 0 bases, J shed 0 bases, and the junction held 15 bases outside the gene matches. Germline values: CDR1 SGHRS, CDR2 YFSETQ. The CDR3 totals 21 residues. The CDR3 DNA reads as TGCGCCAGCAGCTTGGCCGGTCCGCTCCGGGACAGAGGCTCTGGGGCCAACGTCCTGACTTTC. Translation gives CASSLAGPLRDRGSGANVLTF.

This clonotype was counted between two and nine times. CDR3 sequence: CASSSRTSAGEQFF. DNA of the CDR3: TGTGCCAGCAGCTCCCGTACTAGCGCGGGTGAGCAGTTCTTC. V usage is TRBV7-8 and J usage is TRBJ2-1, with 7 bases identical to TRBD2. This CDR3 has 14 amino acids. Germline V gene data show CDR1 as SGHVS and CDR2 as FQNEAQ. Trimming at V came to 4 bases and at J to 9 bases, leaving 9 bases not matched to a gene.

This clonotype was recorded many times. The V call is TRBV12-3 or TRBV12-4, the J call TRBJ2-5; 7 bases fit TRBD2. CDR3 size: 15 residues. J lost 1 base, V lost 1 base, and 3 bases had no gene match. The CDR3 here is CASSLGAGIQETQYF. For the CDR3, the DNA is TGTGCCAGCAGTTTAGGAGCGGGGATCCAAGAGACCCAGTACTTC.

This chain uses TRBV27 with TRBJ1-6, with 12 bases matching TRBD1. The V segment lost 6 bases and the J segment 7 bases; nucleotides outside the gene matches: 7. The CDR3 has 16 amino acids. Germline V gene data show CDR1 as MNHEY and CDR2 as SMNVEV (reference sequence). The CDR3 region has the DNA TGTGCCAGCAGAGCCGGGACAGGGGGCTGGAATTCACCCCTCCACTTT. Translation gives CASRAGTGGWNSPLHF.

This chain connects TRBV2 to TRBJ2-5; D unresolved. Germline values: CDR1 SNHLY, CDR2 FYNNEI. The CDR3 sequence is 12 residues long. V was shortened by 7 bases and J by 9 bases, with 15 bases between the two germline ends. The CDR3 loop is CASTQVPKAQYF. The CDR3 DNA is TGTGCCAGCACCCAGGTTCCGAAGGCCCAGTACTTC.

The sample holds a few counts of this clonotype. The gene calls are TRBV4-2 and TRBJ1-1; D gene uncertain. Between the trimmed V and J ends, which lost 0 bases and 1 base, there was a span of 9 bases. In germline, CDR1 is LGHNA, CDR2 YNFKEQ. CDR3 size: 15 residues. CDR3 DNA: TGTGCCAGCAGCCAAGATCTCCTGGGGAACACTGAAGCTTTCTTT. Its protein product is CASSQDLLGNTEAFF.

This chain uses TRBV7-9 with TRBJ1-4, with D hard to call. The CDR3 is 14 residues long. Germline V gene sequence: CDR1 SEHNR, CDR2 FQNEAQ (reference sequence). Trimming stripped 8 bases from V and 8 bases from J, with 18 bases between. CDR3 sequence (DNA): TGTGCCAGCGGACCTCAAATCTCGAAGGAAAAACTGTTTTTT. Residues: CASGPQISKEKLFF.

This sequence joins TRBV28 and TRBJ2-4; unclear D gene. Between the trimmed V and J ends, which lost 4 bases and 6 bases, there was a span of 10 bases. Germline V gene sequence: CDR1 MDHEN, CDR2 SYDVKM. This CDR3 contains 13 residues. This CDR3 is CASSSKNGNIQYF. In nucleotides, the CDR3 is TGTGCCAGCAGTTCCAAAAACGGAAACATTCAGTACTTC.

The genes are TRBV12-3 or TRBV12-4 and TRBJ2-5; D perhaps matches TRBD2 (6 bases). The CDR3 loop spans 14 amino acids. Deletions cut 6 bases from V and 2 bases from J, with 13 bases between. Written as DNA, the CDR3 is TGTGCCAGCAGGCCCGGGACTTTGCAAGAGACCCAGTACTTC. This translates into CASRPGTLQETQYF.

DNA of the CDR3: TGCAGTGCTAGTCCCGGGAGGGCTAGCGTCGATACGCAGTATTTT. The encoded protein is CSASPGRASVDTQYF. This chain joins TRBV20-1 and TRBJ2-3; TRBD2 aligns across 8 bases. Germline loops: CDR1 DFQATT, CDR2 SNEGSKA (reference sequence). The CDR3 covers 15 residues. The J segment lost 6 bases and the V segment lost 3 bases, leaving 11 bases of the junction unmatched.

This chain joins TRBV12-3 or TRBV12-4 and TRBJ2-1; 8 positions match TRBD1. This CDR3 is 15 amino acids long. Trimming cost V 5 bases and J 3 bases; bases outside gene matches: 6. CDR3 sequence reads: CASSPRTGLYNEQFF. The CDR3 DNA sequence: TGTGCCAGCAGTCCCCGGACAGGGCTCTACAATGAGCAGTTCTTC.

CDR3 nucleotides: TGTGCCAGCAGCCACCGACAGGGGGCGCCGGTCGGGGAGCTGTTTTTT. Its translation is CASSHRQGAPVGELFF. The chain recombines TRBV5-4 with TRBJ2-2, with 10 bases lining up with TRBD1. Trimming removed 4 bases from V and 7 bases from J; junction bases left unmatched: 10. This CDR3 region has 16 residues. Germline values: CDR1 SGHNT, CDR2 YYREEE (reference sequence).

The chain carries TRBV4-2 and TRBJ2-1, with D perhaps TRBD2 (6 bases). The CDR3 covers 12 residues. Germline CDR1 and CDR2: LGHNA and YNFKEQ. Between the trimmed V and J ends, which lost 7 bases and 4 bases, there was a span of 8 bases. The CDR3 is CASIGGYNEQFF. The CDR3 DNA reads as TGTGCCAGCATCGGGGGTTACAATGAGCAGTTCTTC.

This clonotype was picked up a small number of times. V is TRBV24-1 and J is TRBJ1-1; D ambiguous. The V gene's germline CDR1 is KGHDR and CDR2 SFDVKD. Trimming removed 6 bases at V and 1 base at J, with 8 bases between. The CDR3 covers 13 residues. This chain's CDR3 is CATSLAGNTEAFF. The CDR3 DNA reads TGTGCCACCAGTCTAGCGGGGAACACTGAAGCTTTCTTT.

The rearrangement uses TRBV5-6 and TRBJ1-5; no clear D gene. This CDR3 is built from 14 residues. The V end was cut by 4 bases, the J end by 1 base, with 9 bases between. Per the germline V gene, CDR1 is SGHDT and CDR2 is YYEEEE. CDR3 sequence (DNA): TGTGCCAGCAGCACCCGACGGAGCAATCAGCCCCAGCATTTT. This translates into CASSTRRSNQPQHF.

This clonotype was recorded a few times. This rearrangement joins TRBV27 to TRBJ2-1; the D is unclear. V lost 4 bases, J lost 4 bases, and 8 bases lay in between. Germline assignment: CDR1 MNHEY and CDR2 SMNVEV (reference sequence). CDR3 length equals 13 residues. For the CDR3, the DNA is TGTGCCAGCAGTTGGAGCCAGTACAATGAGCAGTTCTTC. Translated: CASSWSQYNEQFF.

The chain links TRBV7-7 to TRBJ2-5, with D possibly matching TRBD2 (6 bases). CDR3 length: 14 residues. Germline CDR1 reads SSHAT; CDR2 reads FNYEAQ (reference sequence). Trimming pared 5 bases from V and 5 bases from J, leaving 15 bases between. The CDR3 DNA reads as TGTGCCAGCAGCCAAGGAGGGTTAGGTGAGACCCAGTACTTC. Translated, it gives CASSQGGLGETQYF.

The chain joins TRBV20-1 to TRBJ2-3, with 10 bases aligning to TRBD2. CDR1 is DFQATT, CDR2 SNEGSKA, per germline (reference sequence). J lost 0 bases, V lost 6 bases, and 9 bases had no gene match. The CDR3 is 16 amino acids. The CDR3, as DNA: TGCAGTGCGCGGACTAGCGGATCTTTTAGCACAGATACGCAGTATTTT. This sequence encodes CSARTSGSFSTDTQYF.

This clonotype appeared a few times. The chain joins TRBV3-1 to TRBJ2-2; D is tentatively TRBD1 or TRBD2 (5 bases each). The CDR3 spans 14 residues. Per the germline V gene, CDR1 is LGHDT and CDR2 is YNNKEL (reference sequence). Trimming took 10 bases from V and 6 from J, leaving 18 bases between them. CDR3 amino acids: CATRTTGSAGELFF. The CDR3 bases are TGTGCCACCCGGACAACGGGGTCCGCCGGGGAGCTGTTTTTT. Complete variable domain (other parts from reference TRBV3-1 and TRBJ2-2): DTAVSQTPKYLVTQMGNDKSIKCEQNLGHDTMYWYKQDSKKFLKIMFSYNNKELIINETVPNRFSPKSPDKAHLNLHINSLELGDSAVYFCATRTTGSAGELFFGEGSRLTVL.

There are a few counts of this clonotype. The chain recombines TRBV20-1 with TRBJ2-7, with D possibly TRBD2 on 6 matching bases. Germline loops: CDR1 DFQATT, CDR2 SNEGSKA (reference sequence). The CDR3 is 14 amino acids. V was pared by 3 bases and J by 1 base, with 13 bases between. The CDR3 sequence: CSASGSVRSYEQYF. CDR3 nucleotide sequence: TGCAGTGCTAGCGGGAGCGTGAGATCCTACGAGCAGTACTTC.

The chain couples TRBV3-1 to TRBJ2-7; 12 nucleotides align to TRBD2. V lost 2 bases and J lost 3; bases outside the gene matches: 2. This CDR3 is built from 15 residues. The germline CDR1 and CDR2 sequences are LGHDT and YNNKEL (reference sequence). This chain's CDR3 is CASSQSTSGSYEQYF. Written as DNA, the CDR3 is TGTGCCAGCAGCCAATCGACTAGCGGGAGCTACGAGCAGTACTTC.

This chain uses TRBV5-6 with TRBJ2-1; the D is unclear. The CDR3 runs to 12 residues. Germline CDR1 reads SGHDT; CDR2 reads YYEEEE. The V end was cut by 6 bases, the J end by 7 bases, with 11 bases between. CDR3 nucleotides: TGTGCCAGCATTTCGGGCATTAATGAGCAGTTCTTC. This encodes CASISGINEQFF. Full variable domain (missing parts from reference TRBV5-6 and TRBJ2-1): DAGVTQSPTHLIKTRGQQVTLRCSPKSGHDTVSWYQQALGQGPQFIFQYYEEEERQRGNFPDRFSGHQFPNYSSELNVNALLLGDSALYLCASISGINEQFFGPGTRLTVL.

This clonotype appeared many times. This chain connects TRBV4-1 to TRBJ2-1; a possible D gene is TRBD2 (6 bases). CDR1 MGHRA and CDR2 YSYEKL come from the germline V gene. The CDR3 consists of 18 residues. The ends were cut back, 2 bases at V and 3 bases at J, with 20 bases in the middle. This chain's CDR3 is CASSQWPDPEGIYNEQFF. The CDR3 nucleotides are TGCGCCAGCAGCCAATGGCCCGACCCGGAGGGTATCTACAATGAGCAGTTCTTC.

This clonotype was seen a few times. This sequence joins TRBV5-1 and TRBJ2-5; the match to TRBD1 covers 9 bases. The CDR3 contains 17 residues. Germline V CDR1 and CDR2: SGHRS, YFSETQ. V lost 0 bases, J lost 0 bases, and 6 bases stayed unmatched. Here the CDR3 reads CASSLGLTGGYQETQYF. The DNA of the CDR3 is TGCGCCAGCAGCTTGGGTCTGACAGGGGGGTACCAAGAGACCCAGTACTTC.

The chain links TRBV20-1 to TRBJ2-3; D is undetermined. Germline V gene data show CDR1 as DFQATT and CDR2 as SNEGSKA (reference sequence). This CDR3 has 12 amino acids. The V end lost 4 bases, the J end lost 2 bases, and 7 bases lay between the germline ends. The CDR3 sequence is CSAKPYTDTQYF. The CDR3 region has the DNA TGCAGTGCTAAACCATACACAGATACGCAGTATTTT.

This clonotype was detected a few times. This rearrangement joins TRBV10-2 to TRBJ1-6; 7 positions match TRBD1. Germline values: CDR1 WSHSY, CDR2 SAAADI. V dropped 8 bases and J dropped 10; count of bases not matched to a gene: 5. The CDR3 consists of 12 residues. The CDR3 DNA reads as TGCGCCAGCGAGCCAGGGGGGTCACCCCTCCACTTT. Translating gives CASEPGGSPLHF.

The chain carries TRBV12-3 or TRBV12-4 and TRBJ2-1; D is uncertain. The V and J ends lost 6 bases and 14 bases respectively, with 17 bases between them. The CDR3 runs to 12 residues. The CDR3 DNA is TGTGCCAGCAGCCGACCTGGCGAGGAGAAGTTCTTC. Protein: CASSRPGEEKFF.

J is TRBJ2-3 and V is TRBV6-5; no reliable D call. The CDR3 is 14 amino acids. V lost 2 bases and J 4 bases, leaving 10 bases between the germline ends. CDR1 MNHEY and CDR2 SVGAGI come from the germline V gene. Written as DNA, the CDR3 is TGTGCCAGCAGTTACGCTAGGACGGCAGATACGCAGTATTTT. Translated, it gives CASSYARTADTQYF.

The chain combines TRBV10-3 with TRBJ2-5; 8 bases agree with TRBD1. Per the germline V gene, CDR1 is ENHRY and CDR2 is SYGVKD. The CDR3 consists of 14 residues. The trim removed 5 bases at V and 2 bases at J, leaving 4 bases unmatched. The CDR3 reads CAISPTGGQETQYF. The CDR3 coding sequence is TGTGCCATCAGTCCCACAGGGGGACAAGAGACCCAGTACTTC.

This clonotype was picked up a small number of times. The V call is TRBV29-1, the J call TRBJ2-1; 10 bases are a match to TRBD2. V shed 5 bases, J shed 6 bases, and the junction held 10 bases outside the gene matches. The CDR3 spans 15 residues. From germline, CDR1 is SQVTM and CDR2 ANQGSEA. CDR3 residues: CSVYSGRSKSNEQFF. As DNA, the CDR3 is TGCAGCGTTTATAGCGGGAGGAGCAAGAGCAATGAGCAGTTCTTC.

This clonotype occurred a few times. This chain uses TRBV5-1 with TRBJ2-7; 7 bases agree with TRBD1. The CDR3 covers 14 residues. Germline-derived CDR1 and CDR2 are SGHRS and YFSETQ. The ends lost 2 bases at V and 5 bases at J; junction bases unmatched: 7. The CDR3 loop reads CASSLQGSNHEQYF. CDR3 in DNA: TGCGCCAGCAGCTTACAGGGGTCGAACCACGAGCAGTACTTC.